The sequence of this TCR beta chain was determined in a study of shared clonotypes between healthy human individuals (dated by TCRdb to 2018 to 2020). Notes on the research overall: The cohort included a few men and a couple of women between 18 and 49 years of age. For each donor, three plates each were used for CD4 naive and CD4 memory, two plates were used for CD8 naive, and one plate was used for CD8 memory. To estimate repertoire size and how much clonotype sharing occurs between individuals, the study deeply sequenced the blood TCR repertoires of roughly 5 healthy adults. To increase sequencing depth and limit assay-specific biases, TCR repertoire library preparation and sequencing were carried out by different laboratories using diverse techniques. Between about 0.8 and 9 billion PBMCs per donor were obtained by leukapheresis.

What the work shows at the level of the full study, not this receptor alone: The small number of donors limited the genetic and exposure-history diversity represented. Naive subsets generally had larger estimated clonotype richness than memory subsets. Pairwise subsampling indicated that sequencing depth was expected to affect the degree of clonotype sharing among donors. When a handful of donors were compared, the shared fraction of clonotypes was about 5% for naive CD4, roughly 3.3% for naive CD8, 2% to 2.5% for memory CD4, and approximately 0.4% for memory CD8. Rarefaction of sorted-subset datasets indicated incomplete sequencing despite the large sequencing depth. Compared with non-shared clonotypes, the clonotypes found in all four sorted-subset donors had higher generation probabilities. Sampling was limited to blood, and TCR repertoires in tissue likely differ from TCR repertoires in blood.

Donors were healthy HIV-negative adults with no recently reported acute infections or vaccinations. Every donor was a Caucasian adult living in Nashville, Tennessee, USA. CD4+ T cells were enriched through magnetic negative selection, after which naive cells were positively selected on CD45RA and the remaining negative fraction served as the memory subset. Blood was collected by leukapheresis, and PBMCs were isolated by Ficoll-Histopaque density gradient centrifugation and then cryopreserved in liquid nitrogen vapor phase. Purity and quantity of every magnetically sorted T cell population were checked by analytical flow cytometry. Each sorted fraction had its genomic DNA isolated and then quantified by UV absorbance on a Nanodrop 2000c. TCR CDR3 regions were amplified from genomic DNA by multiplex PCR using the deep immunoSEQ assay. Extracted genomic DNA from each cell subset was spread evenly across all wells of several immunoSEQ 96-well plates, with each plate serving as a replicate. Each replicate PCR for sorted subsets received 200 ng genomic DNA, equal to about 30,000 T cell genomes. Purified libraries were measured with a Qubit 3.0 fluorometer, size-checked on a Bioanalyzer 2100, and measured again with the KAPA Library Quantification kit. A separate single-read 150-cycle Illumina NextSeq 550 flow cell was used to sequence each immunoSEQ 96-well plate. The study's own analysis went as follows. Because the immunoSEQ output included only junctional sequences and no quality scores, the filtering could not be the same as the filtering used for full-length reads. Sequences were annotated with PyIR, a Python wrapper for IgBLAST v1.9, using IMGT germline references to assign V/J genes and CDR3. Reads were removed for weak V/J assignments (E-value above 1e-6), missing CDR3, stop codons, out-of-frame junctions, or ambiguous translated residues. V3J clonotypes were defined by identical inferred V gene, J gene, and CDR3 amino acid sequence. Percentage overlap between repertoires was computed as shared unique clonotypes divided by the size of the smaller repertoire. RTK rarefaction, the Chao1 estimator, and Recon v2.1 estimates of unobserved clonotypes were used to assess repertoire richness. Generation probabilities for all TCRbeta clonotypes obtained by the gDNA method from a handful of donors were computed using OLGA. TCRdb took over this immuneACCESS table, retaining in-frame rearrangements with V and J assigned. Such tables are incomplete; in checked studies, under half of the missing clones stem from an unresolved V gene, and the remainder is unexplained. D and trimming were read from the DNA, whereas the V and J calls and clone size are those reported in that table. Here the sample has around 700,000 clones; less than 80% occur a single time. Of the sample, 1.5% to 2% falls within the top ten clones.

Concerning this clone: Its antigen target is currently unknown. There are no base qualities to consult, and no much larger clone falls within one base.

The TCR originated in a woman in her twenties or thirties in good health. The sequenced sample was memory CD4+ T cells sorted from blood. The cell subset or site label here, explained by the study, means: CD45RA-negative fraction.

The CDR3: CASSFKQGTRVNEQFF. The DNA is as follows: TGTGCCAGCAGCTTTAAACAGGGGACTAGGGTCAATGAGCAGTTCTTC. The chain is made from TRBV5-4 and TRBJ2-1; TRBD2 could be the D gene, as 8 bases match. For CDR1 and CDR2, the germline V gene (reference sequence) lists SGHNT and YYREEE. The germline ends are 18 bases apart after V is trimmed by 2 bases and J by 6 bases. Counted from cysteine to phenylalanine, this CDR3 has 16 amino acids. The entry retains the CDR3 DNA only, 48 bases that are in frame from base 1.